This TCR beta chain was recorded in a study of blood T cell repertoires in COVID-19. Here immunoSEQ multiplex PCR was the method, and the copy in TCRdb shows in-frame clones only, minus some. The table records about 180,000 clones, approximately 86% of them present only once. The germline gives CDR1 SNHLY, CDR2 FYNNEI. Trimming stripped 6 bases from V and 6 bases from J, with 9 bases between. This CDR3 has 12 amino acids. The rearrangement links TRBV2 to TRBJ2-1; TRBD2 might be the D (6 bases). Sequencing was performed on peripheral blood. The receptor was derived from a man in his forties or fifties with active or convalescent COVID-19. Written as DNA, the CDR3 is TGTGCCAGCAGATTGGGGGGCAATGAGCAGTTCTTC. Translation gives CASRLGGNEQFF.